This T cell receptor beta chain was sequenced for a study of T cells in Graves' hyperthyroidism and ophthalmopathy (dated by TCRdb to the late 2010s). For the study in its entirety: Peripheral blood samples were taken at initial diagnosis, before any treatment was given. A discovery cohort of roughly 96 patients, approximately 44 with Graves' ophthalmopathy and roughly 59 with stable Graves' hyperthyroidism, was used to find distinguishing TCR V-J signatures. Prospective prediction of ophthalmopathy was tested in an independent validation cohort consisting of roughly 19 hyperthyroidism patients and some 16 patients who later progressed to ophthalmopathy. The approximately 97 discovery patients were randomly divided into training and test sets at a 7:3 ratio. In addition, the study compared T-cell repertoires in thyroid tissue and in blood from six Graves' hyperthyroidism patients. After sampling, hyperthyroidism patients received methimazole starting at 30 mg daily, and ophthalmopathy patients received high-dose intravenous methylprednisolone. The paper describes TCR Vbeta CDR3 sequencing of about 140 peripheral blood samples, made up of some 42 ophthalmopathy patients, around 78 hyperthyroidism patients and about 17 progressor patients.

A word on this clonotype: Its specific antigen is unknown. No much larger clone exists at a distance of one base, and base qualities are not known.

The TCR beta CDR3 regions were amplified from the RNA transcripts. A first-round RT-PCR of the TCR CDR3 used the HTBI primer set with the Qiagen OneStep RT-PCR kit. Libraries were constructed in a second round of multiplex PCR, after which size selection and purification were performed. Libraries were sequenced paired-end with 100 bp reads on an Illumina HiSeq2000. As for how the authors treated the data: SOAPnuke was used to process the raw data, with reads discarded if the reads contained adapters or uncalled bases, had a mean Phred below 15, or lacked an exact constant-primer or identifier match. High-quality paired reads were merged with COPE v1.2.5, and unique nucleotide sequences were defined as clonotypes. Clonotypes were aligned to IMGT TRBV, TRBD and TRBJ reference segments using MiTCR v1.1. The analysis included only V-J combinations with a frequency above 0.0001, which together covered more than 99% of the repertoires. The TCS score was defined as F50 (clonal expansion) divided by E x V (chaos), with BLOSUM62-based TCRdist calculated between CDR3 peptides within each V-J. Welch's t-statistics and random forest reduced roughly 500 V-J features to 10 to 15, which were used in a naive Bayes classifier (R e1071). In TCRdb, the public reads were trimmed at Q25 with fastp and aligned with MiXCR, with productive beta chains retained. Duplicate CDR3 protein sequences are folded into a single record with the most common DNA and genes. The V and J calls shown here were made by TCRdb, not taken from the authors' results. The sample profile shows around 300,000 distinct CDR3 sequences; around 20% of them were found once. Under 40% of the sample lies in the top ten.

In the ophthalmopathy patients, disease was moderately to severely active, with a Clinical Activity Score of 3 or more, a NOSPECS grade of 4 or more, and a duration of less than 3 months. Patients with uncontrolled infections, other autoimmune diseases, pregnancy or lactation were excluded. Diagnoses relied on clinical symptoms, serum thyroxine and TRAb, thyroid ultrasound and orbital computed tomography. PBMCs were isolated from 7.5 to 10 ml of fresh peripheral blood by Ficoll-Paque density gradient centrifugation. Total RNA was extracted using Trizol reagent, and RNA quality was assessed on an Agilent 2100 Bioanalyzer. Study-level results and caveats: No statistical method was used to set the sample size in advance, and investigators knew the group allocation. Most expanded thyroid clonotypes (frequency above 0.001) were also detected in blood, suggesting blood repertoires may reflect thyroid immune responses. In validation, the model predicted progression to ophthalmopathy a median of around six months before onset, with roughly 70% sensitivity and around 76% specificity. A 13 V-J signature model separated ophthalmopathy from stable hyperthyroidism, with just over 85% sensitivity and about 81% specificity in cross-validation and 80%/75% in testing.

CDR1 and CDR2 were assigned from the germline V gene as SGHRS and YFSETQ. Inclusive of the bounding cysteine and phenylalanine, the CDR3 is 15 residues long. Only the CDR3 portion is preserved as DNA: 45 bases, with reading frame beginning at the first base. Clipping removes 0 bases from V and 6 bases from J, with 3 as the unmatched junction base count. The clonotype originates from a man between 50 and 59 years old with Graves' ophthalmopathy. The sequenced sample consisted of blood. This sequence uses TRBV5-1 and TRBJ1-6; 7 central nucleotides agree with TRBD1. The CDR3 reads as follows: CASSLDGQVNSPLHF. The DNA sequence is given as TGCGCCAGCAGCTTGGACGGACAGGTTAATTCACCCCTCCACTTT.